This T cell receptor (beta chain) was documented in a study of molecular identifiers for immune sequencing clone quantification (dated by TCRdb to between 2018 and 2020). Describing the broader study: For a replicate experiment, RNA from approximately 20,000 or 100,000 naive CD8 T cells was divided into five aliquots, and four of the five aliquots were sequenced. This methods study used CD8 T cells to benchmark TCR RNA copy counting and molecular-identifier clustering-based TCR repertoire sequencing (MIDCIRS). Summary of the overall study and its limitations: Spiked-in Jurkat TCR RNA (10 copies' worth), which is not part of the donor repertoire, was contained in the naive libraries. Spiked-in Jurkat TCR RNA equal to a single cell's worth was reported to be detectable even within 1,100,000 naive CD8 T cells. In CMV-specific effector cells, over 97% of molecules were held by clones above 20 RNA copies, whereas under 1% of molecules were held by such clones in naive cells. When barcode sub-clustering was omitted, TCR diversity was inflated by chimeric consensus sequences, with chimeras reaching as high as 47%. The sizes of highly expanded clones could end up underestimated when identical TCR molecules share a barcode. About 3 recovered TCR RNA copies per cell were obtained by modeling, versus roughly 9.1 by digital PCR, implying a capture efficiency of around 28%.

In the germline V gene, CDR1 corresponds to MNHNS and CDR2 to SASEGT. Including cysteine and phenylalanine, the CDR3 has 15 amino acids. CDR3 DNA only is kept here, 45 bases in frame from base 1. Trimming takes 6 bases off V and 1 base off J; junction bases not matched to a gene: 8. Libraries of naive CD8 T cells were built from approximately 20,000 to 980,000 sorted cells, with 10%, 30% or 50% of the purified RNA used. Naive CD8 T cells, defined as CD8+CD4-CCR7+CD45RA+, were FACS-sorted into RLT Plus buffer on a BD FACSAria II. Approximately 9 TCR copies' worth of Jurkat RNA were spiked into about 19,000-1,100,000 naive CD8 T cell samples to test detection sensitivity. CD8 T cells were enriched using RosetteSep CD8+ T Cell Enrichment Cocktail and Ficoll-Paque, and the enriched cells then underwent ACK red cell lysis. With respect to this clonotype: Its antigen has not been determined. No base qualities exist here, and no much larger clone lies one base off it.

Receptor amplification or capture employed PCR. The run used an Illumina HiSeq 4000. Preparation of bulk TCR libraries followed a previously described approach, with the TCR primers listed in Table S5. Total RNA was purified with the Qiagen AllPrep DNA/RNA kit. Before analysis, reads from multiple sequencing runs of the same library were pooled. The source study handled its data this way. Reads were retained only if the reads had an exact TCR constant sequence, and the retained reads were trimmed to 150 nt and grouped according to their 12-nt molecular barcodes. Within each barcode group, reads were sub-clustered at a 15% Levenshtein threshold, and quality-weighted consensus sequences were built per RNA molecule. Non-functional sequences were filtered out, along with any lower-count sequence sitting one edit away from another sequence. On the basis of fitting two negative binomial distributions, barcode sub-clusters with fewer than 20% of the maximum read count were discarded. The public reads were run again by TCRdb, first through fastp at Q25 and then through MiXCR, and only productive beta chains were kept. One record per CDR3 amino acid sequence lists the most common genes and DNA. V and J calls and clone size were set by TCRdb, not the authors. The sample records over 600,000 distinct CDR3 sequences, about 20% of which are singletons. The top ten constitute 0.7% to 1% of the sample.

The chain uses TRBV6-1 and TRBJ2-5; 7 central bases correspond to TRBD2. Material: naive CD8+ T cells from blood, with Jurkat cell RNA spiked in. The cell subset or site label on this specimen signifies: FACS-sorted CD8+CD4-CCR7+CD45RA+ naive T cells. The origin of this receptor is a human donor in good health. Some libraries in this study had Jurkat cell RNA spiked in. The encoded CDR3 is CASRLRDYSQETQYF. At the DNA level, the sequence is TGTGCCAGCAGACTCCGGGACTACTCCCAAGAGACCCAGTACTTC.